This TCR beta chain was obtained from a study of CD8 T cells in ankylosing spondylitis. Study-wide findings and caveats: From matched ankylosing spondylitis synovial fluid, disease-linked clones were reportedly recovered at significantly enriched levels. Blood of patients with ankylosing spondylitis appeared to be characterized by a TCR beta motif of several highly homologous variants. Past research had described some motif variants in reactive arthritis synovial fluid and blood.

The table lists this clonotype with many counts. Its antigen is unknown. CDR3 size: 14 residues. V lost 6 bases to trimming and J lost 2 bases, with 16 bases between them. The germline CDR1 and CDR2 sequences are DFQATT and SNEGSKA (reference sequence). Using its own MiXCR run on the 5' RACE reads, TCRdb lists one record per CDR3 protein. The sample yields 130,000 or so distinct CDR3 sequences, around 7% seen once. Sequencing was carried out using blood, either unsorted or a sorted T cell fraction (not recorded which). The source of this sequence is a male donor with ankylosing spondylitis or in good health (not recorded which). The V call is TRBV20-1, the J call TRBJ2-5; TRBD2 might be the D (6 bases). CDR3: CSARFGGPQETQYF. The DNA of the CDR3 is TGCAGTGCGAGGTTCGGGGGTCCACAAGAGACCCAGTACTTC.